These T cell receptor beta chains were read from a single sample in a study of OX40 agonist ivuxolimab in advanced cancers. Profiling relied on immunoSEQ multiplex PCR, and the TCRdb table lists in-frame clones only, not all of them. The sample consists of tens of thousands of clones, 80% to 85% of them appearing once. The input for sequencing was CD4+ or CD8+ T cells sorted from blood, taken in a trial of the OX40 agonist ivuxolimab. The receptors come from an adult with an advanced solid tumor such as melanoma, head and neck, liver or kidney cancer. CDR3s include the opening cysteine and the closing phenylalanine or tryptophan. A D gene is named only where the DNA matches it firmly. Expanded clones are given a class, and other clones once, few, many or no size at all.

>TRBJ1-6|.|TRBV11-3|.
TGTGCCAGCAGCTCCTATAATTCACCCCTCCACTTT
CASSSYNSPLHF
>TRBJ2-2|.|TRBV5-8|.
TGTGCCAGCAGCTTCGCGAACACCGGGGAGCTGTTTTTT
CASSFANTGELFF
>TRBJ1-1|.|TRBV7-6|.
TGTGCCAGCAGCTTATCTGGGCCGCCGGGGAGTGAAGCTTTCTTT
CASSLSGPPGSEAFF
>TRBJ2-3|.|TRBV5-6|.
TGTGCCAGCAGCGCGCTAAGGACAGATACGCAGTATTTT
CASSALRTDTQYF
>TRBJ1-2|.|TRBV5-1|once
TGCGCCAGCAGCCTCGGGGTCTCCCTGAGCTATGGCTACACCTTC
CASSLGVSLSYGYTF
>TRBJ1-3|.|TRBV11-3|.
TGTGCCAGCAGCTTAGTGGCGGGAGGAAGCTCTGGAAACACCATATATTTT
CASSLVAGGSSGNTIYF
>TRBJ2-5|.|TRBV29-1|once
TGCAGCGGAGGGACACCTAAAGAGACCCAGTACTTC
CSGGTPKETQYF
>TRBJ2-3|TRBD1|TRBV6-5|.
TGTGCCAGCAGACCGAGACAGGGAAGCACAGATACGCAGTATTTT
CASRPRQGSTDTQYF
>TRBJ2-3|.|TRBV4-2|once
TGTGCCAGCAGCCCAGAGGAATTTAGCGGCAACACAGATACGCAGTATTTT
CASSPEEFSGNTDTQYF
>TRBJ2-1|TRBD2|TRBV4-2|.
TGTGCCAGCAGCCAACCCGGGACTAGCGGGAGCTACAATGAGCAGTTCTTC
CASSQPGTSGSYNEQFF
>TRBJ1-1|TRBD1|TRBV6-5|.
TGTGCCAGCAGTTACGGACAGGTGAACACTGAAGCTTTCTTT
CASSYGQVNTEAFF
>TRBJ2-2|.|TRBV27|.
TGTGCCAGCAGTTTTCCCCAGGGTGGTGACACCGGGGAGCTGTTTTTT
CASSFPQGGDTGELFF
>TRBJ2-7|.|TRBV18|.
TGTGCCAGCTCACGAGGGACTTACGAGCAGTACTTC
CASSRGTYEQYF
>TRBJ1-1|.|TRBV29-1|.
TGCAGCGGGTGCCCAGGGTGGGGGATGAACACTGAAGCTTTCTTT
CSGCPGWGMNTEAFF
>TRBJ2-1|.|TRBV5-1|.
TGCGCCAGCAGCTTGGGTATAGGCCCCAATGAGCAGTTCTTC
CASSLGIGPNEQFF
>TRBJ2-1|.|TRBV30|.
TGTGCCTGGAGGCGGGACCGCTACAATGAGCAGTTCTTC
CAWRRDRYNEQFF
>TRBJ1-6|.|TRBV6-5|.
TGTGCCAGCAGTCCTGGCGGATCACCCCTCCACTTT
CASSPGGSPLHF
>TRBJ1-2|TRBD1|TRBV5-1|.
TGCGCCAGCAGACCGGGACAGGGGAACTATGGCTACACCTTC
CASRPGQGNYGYTF
>TRBJ1-1|.|TRBV4-2|.
TGTGCCAGCAGCCAAAGCAGCAACACTGAAGCTTTCTTT
CASSQSSNTEAFF
>TRBJ1-2|TRBD1|TRBV7-3|.
TGTGCCAGCAGCGCTCGGACAGGGGAGAACGGTGGCTACACCTTC
CASSARTGENGGYTF
>TRBJ2-2|.|TRBV14|.
TGTGCCAGCAGGTCCTTACAGTCCACCGGGGAGCTGTTTTTT
CASRSLQSTGELFF
>TRBJ1-6|.|TRBV13|.
TGTGCCAGCAGCTTAGGTTCAGGGGACTCACCCCTCCACTTT
CASSLGSGDSPLHF
>TRBJ2-1|TRBD2|TRBV7-9|.
TGTGCCAGCAGCCCCCTAGCGGGAGCGCAGCAGTTCTTC
CASSPLAGAQQFF
>TRBJ2-6|.|TRBV4-1|once
TGCGCCAGCAGACAGTACAGGGACCGGGTTGGGGCCAACGTCCTGACTTTC
CASRQYRDRVGANVLTF
>TRBJ1-1|.|TRBV19|.
TGTGCCAGTAGTAGTCGGCTGATGACTGAAGCTTTCTTT
CASSSRLMTEAFF
>TRBJ1-3|.|TRBV9|.
TGTGCCAGCAGCGTAGGGCTCTCTGGAAACACCATATATTTT
CASSVGLSGNTIYF
>TRBJ1-1|TRBD1|TRBV5-1|.
TGCGCCAGCAGCTCGGACAGGGGTGGAACTGAAGCTTTCTTT
CASSSDRGGTEAFF
>TRBJ1-1|.|TRBV6-6|few
TGTGCCAGCAGTTACTGGGACGGAAGAATGAACACTGAAGCTTTCTTT
CASSYWDGRMNTEAFF
>TRBJ2-7|.|TRBV13|few
TGTGCCAGCAGTCGGGGGCGCCCATCCTACGAGCAGTACTTC
CASSRGRPSYEQYF
>TRBJ1-5|.|TRBV7-2|many
TGTGCCAGCAGCCTAGGTGTCAAGGGTCAGCCCCAGCATTTT
CASSLGVKGQPQHF
>TRBJ2-5|.|TRBV15|.
TGTGCCACCAGCAGAGGGGGCTTGGAGACCCAGTACTTC
CATSRGGLETQYF
>TRBJ2-3|TRBD2|TRBV19|.
TGTGCCAGTACCCAGCGGGGGGGATCAGATACGCAGTATTTT
CASTQRGGSDTQYF
>TRBJ2-5|TRBD2|TRBV7-9|.
TGTGCCAGCAGCCAGAGCGGGAGGGCCGGGGAGACCCAGTACTTC
CASSQSGRAGETQYF
>TRBJ1-1|.|TRBV5-1|.
TGCGCCAGCAGCTCCCTGATCGAGAACACTGAAGCTTTCTTT
CASSSLIENTEAFF
>TRBJ1-1|.|TRBV5-1|.
TGCGCCAGCAGCTTGGGTGGCACCGAGAACACTGAAGCTTTCTTT
CASSLGGTENTEAFF